The 23 T cell receptor beta chains presented below share a single source sample, sequenced in a study of control samples from healthy donors and cancer patients. Only in-frame clones appear in the TCRdb table, and some are missing; sequencing was by immunoSEQ multiplex PCR. The profile covers over 100,000 clones, with around nine tenths appearing a single time and roughly 3.2% taken by the ten largest. The sample comprised blood. The receptor source for this set is a man between 45 and 60 years old in good health.

In DNA, the CDR3 is TGTGCCAGCAGCGTAGATGGGGGGACCCGCGAGCAGTTCTTC. It is translated as CASSVDGGTREQFF. The rearrangement uses TRBV9 and TRBJ2-1; D possibly corresponds to TRBD2 (6 bases). Between the trimmed V and J ends, which lost 0 bases and 10 bases, there was a span of 14 bases. CDR3 length equals 14 residues. Germline values: CDR1 SGDLS, CDR2 YYNGEE.

The chain joins TRBV7-9 to TRBJ1-3; 8 nucleotides match TRBD1. Germline values: CDR1 SEHNR, CDR2 FQNEAQ (reference sequence). The V and J ends lost 7 bases and 4 bases, in that order; junction bases with no gene match: 6. CDR3 length: 14 residues. CDR3 region: CASTSQGAGNTIYF. The DNA of the CDR3 is TGTGCCAGCACCTCGCAGGGGGCAGGAAACACCATATATTTT. Full variable domain (remainder filled in from reference TRBV7-9 and TRBJ1-3): DTGVSQNPRHKITKRGQNVTFRCDPISEHNRLYWYRQTLGQGPEFLTYFQNEAQLEKSRLLSDRFSAERPKGSFSTLEIQRTEQGDSAMYLCASTSQGAGNTIYFGEGSWLTVV.

The chain uses TRBV6-6 and TRBJ1-2; tentative D call: TRBD1 (5 bases). Germline CDR1 is MNHNY and CDR2 is SVGAGI (reference sequence). V shed 9 bases and J shed 5 bases, with 13 bases lying between them. The CDR3 is 12 amino acids. The CDR3 loop reads CASSDAGYGYTF. The DNA of the CDR3 is TGTGCCAGTTCGGACGCAGGGTATGGCTACACCTTC.

The gene calls are TRBV2 and TRBJ2-1, with D possibly being TRBD2 (6 bases). The CDR3 extends over 15 amino acids. With 6 bases removed from V and 0 bases from J, the gap between germline ends came to 12 bases. CDR1 SNHLY and CDR2 FYNNEI come from the germline V gene. CDR3 sequence: CASRGVGSSYNEQFF. In DNA, the CDR3 is TGTGCCAGCAGGGGGGTCGGGAGCTCCTACAATGAGCAGTTCTTC.

V gene TRBV29-1 combines with J gene TRBJ2-1, with 9 bases aligning to TRBD2. The J segment lost 1 base and the V segment lost 1 base, leaving 8 bases of the junction unmatched. The CDR3 is made up of 17 amino acids. Germline CDR1 is SQVTM and CDR2 is ANQGSEA. CDR3 in DNA: TGCAGCGTTGAAGGAACCAGCGGGGGGTCTTCCTACAATGAGCAGTTCTTC. This gives the protein CSVEGTSGGSSYNEQFF.

This clone was seen a single time. J is TRBJ1-2 and V is TRBV19; D remains ambiguous. CDR3 length: 12 amino acids. The germline V gene encodes CDR1 LNHDA and CDR2 SQIVND (reference sequence). V was cut by 7 bases and J by 3 bases, with 9 bases left in between. In DNA form, the CDR3 reads TGTGCCAGTATCGGACCCTACTATGGCTACACCTTC. It yields the protein CASIGPYYGYTF.

The V gene is TRBV12-3 or TRBV12-4, the J gene TRBJ1-1; D may be TRBD1 (5 bases). The CDR3 is 13 amino acids. Trimming took off 5 bases at V and 1 base at J, with 8 bases between the two ends. The CDR3 region has the DNA TGTGCCAGCAGTACCGGACAGAACACTGAAGCTTTCTTT. Protein product: CASSTGQNTEAFF.

The chain employs TRBV28 and TRBJ1-1; 7 nucleotides line up with TRBD1. Trimming removed 5 bases from V and 7 bases from J; junction bases left unmatched: 7. From germline, CDR1 is MDHEN and CDR2 SYDVKM. The CDR3 covers 13 residues. The CDR3 loop is CASSGGGVVEAFF. Written as DNA, the CDR3 is TGTGCCAGCAGTGGAGGGGGCGTGGTTGAAGCTTTCTTT. Complete variable domain (other parts from reference TRBV28 and TRBJ1-1): DVKVTQSSRYLVKRTGEKVFLECVQDMDHENMFWYRQDPGLGLRLIYFSYDVKMKEKGDIPEGYSVSREKKERFSLILESASTNQTSMYLCASSGGGVVEAFFGQGTRLTVV.

The V gene is TRBV18, the J gene TRBJ1-2; no definite D call. V dropped 1 base and J dropped 1 base, with 7 bases sitting between them. The germline CDR1 and CDR2 sequences are KGHSH and LQKENI. The CDR3 is 14 amino acids. The CDR3 region has the DNA TGTGCCAGCTCACCACTCGCGGATAACTATGGCTACACCTTC. Translating it yields CASSPLADNYGYTF.

The sample holds a few counts of this clone. This chain uses TRBV7-3 with TRBJ1-2, with 7 bases lining up with TRBD1. This CDR3 region has 14 residues. After removal of 5 bases from V and 6 bases from J, the junction contained 9 bases not matched to a gene. Germline lookup yields CDR1 SGHTA and CDR2 FQGTGA. The CDR3 nucleotides are TGTGCCAGCAGCCTCGATCGACAGGGTAATGGCTACACCTTC. This translates into CASSLDRQGNGYTF.

Here the CDR3 reads CASSPDGTAYEQYF. The DNA of the CDR3 is TGTGCCAGCAGCCCGGACGGGACAGCCTACGAGCAGTACTTC. The rearrangement uses TRBV7-6 and TRBJ2-7, with 7 bases that match TRBD1. The CDR3 covers 14 residues. V shed 5 bases, J shed 2 bases, and the junction held 6 bases outside the gene matches. Germline V CDR1 and CDR2: SGHVS, FNYEAQ. The full variable domain, completed using reference TRBV7-6 and TRBJ2-7, is GAGVSQSPRYKVTKRGQDVALRCDPISGHVSLYWYRQALGQGPEFLTYFNYEAQQDKSGLPNDRFSAERPEGSISTLTIQRTEQRDSAMYRCASSPDGTAYEQYFGPGTRLTVT.

This chain connects TRBV28 to TRBJ1-5, with D perhaps TRBD1 (6 bases). Germline CDR1 and CDR2: MDHEN and SYDVKM. The CDR3 loop spans 13 amino acids. V gave up 11 bases and J gave up 6 bases, with 17 bases separating them. Here the CDR3 DNA reads TGTGCCGACCAGGGGAGGGAGGGTCAGCCCCAGCATTTT. The encoded protein is CADQGREGQPQHF. Based on the CDR3 plus reference TRBV28 and TRBJ1-5, the full variable domain is DVKVTQSSRYLVKRTGEKVFLECVQDMDHENMFWYRQDPGLGLRLIYFSYDVKMKEKGDIPEGYSVSREKKERFSLILESASTNQTSMYLCADQGREGQPQHFGDGTRLSIL.

V and J are TRBV5-1 and TRBJ2-5; a weak D match, TRBD1 (6 bases). The CDR3 is 15 residues long. The V end was cut by 0 bases, the J end by 5 bases, with 14 bases between. CDR1 and CDR2 from the germline V gene are SGHRS and YFSETQ. CDR3 nucleotides: TGCGCCAGCAGCTTGGCTGGGGGCTGGAGGGAGACCCAGTACTTC. Its translation: CASSLAGGWRETQYF.

The V gene is TRBV9, the J gene TRBJ1-4; 7 bases agree with TRBD1. Trimming removed 3 bases from V and 8 bases from J; junction bases left unmatched: 7. Germline V gene lookup returns CDR1 SGDLS and CDR2 YYNGEE. The CDR3 loop spans 14 amino acids. The CDR3 DNA reads as TGTGCCAGCAGCGCCGACAGGGAAGAGGAAAAACTGTTTTTT. This gives the protein CASSADREEEKLFF.

The chain carries TRBV18 and TRBJ1-1, with a weak D call TRBD1 (5 bases). Germline V gives CDR1 KGHSH, CDR2 LQKENI. Between the trimmed V and J ends, which lost 0 bases and 2 bases, there was a span of 13 bases. The CDR3 totals 16 residues. The CDR3 reads CASSPPGLRGNTEAFF. The CDR3 coding sequence is TGTGCCAGCTCACCACCGGGGTTACGGGGCAACACTGAAGCTTTCTTT. Full variable domain (missing parts from reference TRBV18 and TRBJ1-1): NAGVMQNPRHLVRRRGQEARLRCSPMKGHSHVYWYRQLPEEGLKFMVYLQKENIIDESGMPKERFSAEFPKEGPSILRIQQVVRGDSAAYFCASSPPGLRGNTEAFFGQGTRLTVV.

The V call is TRBV5-6, the J call TRBJ1-5; the match to TRBD1 covers 9 bases. The germline CDR1 and CDR2 sequences are SGHDT and YYEEEE. Germline trimming cut 3 bases from V and 3 bases from J; bases unmatched to any gene: 4. CDR3 length equals 15 residues. The CDR3 region is CASSSRDRANQPQHF. The CDR3 region has the DNA TGTGCCAGCAGCTCCCGGGACAGGGCCAATCAGCCCCAGCATTTT.

V gene TRBV29-1 combines with J gene TRBJ2-3, with 7 bases lining up with TRBD2. This CDR3 comprises 14 residues. V lost 8 bases, J lost 1 base, and 9 bases stayed unmatched. CDR1 SQVTM and CDR2 ANQGSEA come from the germline V gene. CDR3 residues: CSTQRGRGTDTQYF. The DNA for the CDR3 is TGCAGCACTCAGCGGGGTCGGGGCACAGATACGCAGTATTTT.

This clone has just one count. The V gene is TRBV21-1, the J gene TRBJ1-1. TRBV21-1 is annotated as a pseudogene. The CDR3 runs to 19 residues. CDR3 residues: CASSKVPGLGEGGNTEAFF. For the CDR3, the DNA is TGTGCCAGCAGCAAAGTCCCCGGTTTGGGTGAGGGGGGGAACACTGAAGCTTTCTTT.

This chain uses TRBV3-1 (or the pseudogene TRBV3-2) with TRBJ1-5; D is ambiguous. The CDR3 is 17 residues long. V was shortened by 0 bases and J by 1 base, with 13 bases between the two germline ends. Germline CDR1 and CDR2: LGHDT and YNNKEL (reference sequence). The CDR3 DNA reads TGTGCCAGCAGCCAAGATCGCTGGGCGGGGAGCAATCAGCCCCAGCATTTT. Translation: CASSQDRWAGSNQPQHF.

The V gene is TRBV2, the J gene TRBJ2-3; D unclear. CDR1 is SNHLY and CDR2 is FYNNEI in the germline V gene. This CDR3 comprises 14 residues. The V end lost 5 bases, the J end lost 0 bases, and 9 bases lay between the germline ends. In DNA form, the CDR3 reads TGTGCCAGCAGTTATGGAACTAGCACAGATACGCAGTATTTT. Encoded protein: CASSYGTSTDTQYF.

This chain uses TRBV6-5 with TRBJ2-1, with D perhaps assigned TRBD1 or TRBD2 (5 bases each). The CDR3 sequence is 13 residues long. Germline V gene sequence: CDR1 MNHEY, CDR2 SVGAGI. The V gene lost 10 bases and the J gene lost 8 bases, with 18 bases spanning the gap. The CDR3 coding sequence is TGTGCCATGGGACCACGACCCCGCGATGAGCAGTTCTTC. Protein product: CAMGPRPRDEQFF.

This clone was detected only a few times. The genes are TRBV11-2 and TRBJ2-3, with TRBD2 identical over 8 bases. V shed 2 bases and J 5 bases; nucleotides not matched to a gene: 6. This CDR3 region has 15 residues. Germline V gives CDR1 SGHAT, CDR2 FQNNGV. This chain's CDR3 is CASSLQDGGVDTQYF. For the CDR3, the DNA is TGTGCCAGCAGCTTACAGGACGGGGGGGTAGATACGCAGTATTTT.

In this sample, this clone turned up once. V and J are TRBV29-1 and TRBJ1-6; possible D gene TRBD1, 6 bases. V was trimmed by 4 bases and J by 10 bases, leaving 14 bases between them. Per germline, CDR1 SQVTM and CDR2 ANQGSEA. This CDR3 contains 13 residues. CDR3 sequence reads: CSVARTADSPLHF. The CDR3 nucleotides read TGCAGCGTTGCCAGGACAGCGGACTCACCCCTCCACTTT.